The 24 T cell receptor beta chains listed next were all sequenced from one sample in a study of metastatic and nonmetastatic thyroid tumors (TCRdb year 2020). No patient had received any treatment before thyroid surgery. The library was built by means of PCR. Sequencing was carried out with an Illumina HiSeq 4000. Using fastp trimming at Q25 and MiXCR clonotype assembly, TCRdb reanalyzed the public sequencing data and kept in-frame beta chains. This sample holds approximately 86,000 clones; roughly an eighth were observed only once. The ten largest account for approximately 10% of the sample. Specimen: tumor tissue. All receptors come from a female donor with papillary thyroid cancer or a benign thyroid nodule (not recorded which). Some clones in this sample may be carry-over from other donors' samples.

This clone was picked up many times. The chain couples TRBV2 to TRBJ1-2; D not resolved. Germline lookup yields CDR1 SNHLY and CDR2 FYNNEI. This CDR3 has 13 residues. V lost 5 bases to trimming and J lost 8 bases, with 15 bases between them. CDR3 region: CASSIPPGEGYTF. In DNA form, the CDR3 reads TGTGCCAGCAGTATCCCACCTGGGGAAGGCTACACCTTC.

This clone came up many times. The chain carries TRBV7-2 and TRBJ2-7; D possibly corresponds to TRBD1 (6 bases). The germline CDR1 and CDR2 sequences are SGHTA and FQGNSA. The CDR3 has 14 residues. V shed 2 bases and J shed 4 bases, with 12 bases lying between them. For the CDR3, the DNA is TGTGCCAGCAGCTTAAGACAGGCAAGTTACGAGCAGTACTTC. Protein product: CASSLRQASYEQYF.

This clone has a handful of counts. With a much larger clone just one base away, this may be a read error. This is likely a read error, given that the CDR3 carries no conserved phenylalanine or tryptophan at its end. The DNA is left out, because the CDR3 cannot be placed on it with certainty; the CDR3 is given as TCRdb lists it. The CDR3 loop is CASSEERFTL. V is TRBV6-1 and J is TRBJ1-2. The CDR3 has 10 residues if both end residues are counted. Germline CDR1 reads MNHNS; CDR2 reads SASEGT.

This clone appeared many times. The chain couples TRBV4-2 to TRBJ2-7; 9 bases line up with TRBD1. The CDR3 is 13 residues long. Germline V gene sequence: CDR1 LGHNA, CDR2 YNFKEQ. With 4 bases clipped from V and 2 bases from J, the junction kept 0 bases outside the gene matches. The CDR3 bases are TGTGCCAGCAGCCGGGACAGGGCCTACGAGCAGTACTTC. It codes for CASSRDRAYEQYF.

This clone was counted many times. V is TRBV20-1 and J is TRBJ2-7; 11 bases are a match to TRBD2. J gave up 3 bases and V 6 bases, and 7 bases lay outside the gene matches. Germline CDR1 DFQATT, CDR2 SNEGSKA (reference sequence). This CDR3 contains 14 residues. CDR3 in DNA: TGCAGTGCCCGACTAGCGGGATTCATCTACGAGCAGTACTTC. Amino acid sequence: CSARLAGFIYEQYF.

This clone was recorded many times. This chain uses TRBV27 with TRBJ2-1, with D possibly matching TRBD2 (6 bases). Trimming removed 5 bases at V and 7 bases at J, with 21 bases between. Germline CDR1 and CDR2: MNHEY and SMNVEV (reference sequence). The CDR3 is made up of 16 amino acids. CDR3 bases: TGTGCCAGCAGTATTTGGGACTCCCAGGGATTGAATGAGCAGTTCTTC. It is translated as CASSIWDSQGLNEQFF.

This clone has ten or more counts. The chain links TRBV20-1 to TRBJ2-5; no clear D. CDR3 length equals 16 residues. The germline V gene encodes CDR1 DFQATT and CDR2 SNEGSKA (reference sequence). The ends were cut back, 2 bases at V and 3 bases at J, with 19 bases in the middle. The CDR3 DNA reads TGCAGTGCTAGACCGAACCTAGGGTGGACGGAAGAGACCCAGTACTTC. Translating gives CSARPNLGWTEETQYF.

The chain joins TRBV11-2 to TRBJ2-5; possibly TRBD1 or TRBD2 for D (7 bases each). The end of the DNA fits TRBJ2-4 better, so the J call may be wrong. In germline, CDR1 is SGHAT, CDR2 FQNNGV. The CDR3 contains 14 residues. The CDR3 reads CASTPGGDMDIQYF. The CDR3 nucleotides read TGTGCCAGCACCCCAGGGGGGGATATGGACATTCAGTACTTC.

This clone came up many times. The V call is TRBV12-3 or TRBV12-4, the J call TRBJ2-2; D is unresolved. Between the trimmed V and J ends, which lost 4 bases and 6 bases, there was a span of 9 bases. CDR3 size: 13 residues. CDR3 DNA sequence: TGTGCCAGCAGTTACAGTCAGGCCGGGGAGCTGTTTTTT. Translating gives CASSYSQAGELFF.

This clone was observed a few times. At one end the junction does not follow the germline gene, possibly because of a read error. The chain's CDR3 is CASSYRDRGPYEQYF. The CDR3 DNA is TGCGCCAGCAGTTACCGGGACAGGGGCCCCTACGAGCAGTACTTC. The chain uses TRBV6-2 or TRBV6-3 and TRBJ2-7, with 10 bases aligning to TRBD1. Per germline, CDR1 MNHEY and CDR2 SVGEGT. This CDR3 comprises 15 residues.

This clone has a count of ten or more. The chain joins TRBV5-1 to TRBJ2-3; TRBD2 matches at 12 bases. CDR3 size: 14 residues. V lost 5 bases and J lost 5; bases outside the gene matches: 3. Germline V gives CDR1 SGHRS, CDR2 YFSETQ. The CDR3 spells CASSLAGGVDTQYF. The CDR3 DNA is TGCGCCAGCAGTCTAGCGGGAGGGGTAGATACGCAGTATTTT.

In this sample, this clone turned up a few times. The conserved phenylalanine or tryptophan normally closing the CDR3 is absent here, so this likely arose from a read error. The chain joins TRBV11-3 to TRBJ2-2; D unclear. The CDR3 length is 16 residues. Germline values: CDR1 SGHNT, CDR2 YENEEA. V was pared by 3 bases and J by 7 bases, with 18 bases between. CDR3 amino acids: CASSFLGSGKGGELFL. The CDR3 DNA follows: TGTGCCAGCAGCTTTCTAGGCTCCGGTAAAGGCGGGGAGCTGTTTCTT.

Of note for this clone: A much larger clone sits a single nucleotide away, making a read error possible. The DNA for the CDR3 is TGTGTCAGCAGCTTACGCAGGGCAGAGACCCAGTACTTC. Protein: CVSSLRRAETQYF. The rearrangement links TRBV7-3 to TRBJ2-5, with a tentative D call TRBD1 (5 bases). Germline V lookup: CDR1 SGHTA, CDR2 FQGTGA. The CDR3 sequence is 13 residues long.

A few counts support this clone. A much larger clonotype is one base distant, so this may be a read error. The rearrangement uses TRBV6-1 and TRBJ2-5; 8 bases fit TRBD2. Looked up from germline, CDR1 is MNHNS and CDR2 is SASEGT. There are 14 residues in the CDR3. The CDR3: CASSRSGGVETHYF. The CDR3 DNA reads as TGTGCCAGCAGCCGGTCGGGGGGGGTGGAGACCCATTACTTC.

This clone has a count of ten or more. The chain has TRBV29-1 and TRBJ1-1, with a tentative D call TRBD1 (6 bases). Deletions cut 6 bases from V and 0 bases from J, with 8 bases between. Germline loops: CDR1 SQVTM, CDR2 ANQGSEA. The CDR3 is 12 residues long. The CDR3: CSVGHMNTEAFF. The CDR3 DNA is TGCAGCGTGGGACACATGAACACTGAAGCTTTCTTT.

This clone showed up many times. V usage is TRBV5-6 and J usage is TRBJ1-5, with 8 nucleotides matching TRBD1. The CDR3 length is 16 residues. Germline V gene lookup returns CDR1 SGHDT and CDR2 YYEEEE. The V gene end was trimmed by 2 bases and the J gene end by 0 bases; junction bases not matched to a gene: 4. The DNA of the CDR3 is TGTGCCAGCAGCTTCGGGACAGGTCTTAGCAATCAGCCCCAGCATTTT. Translation gives CASSFGTGLSNQPQHF.

This clone was counted at least ten times. This chain uses TRBV28 with TRBJ1-5, with a tentative D call TRBD1 (6 bases). The CDR3 spans 13 residues. Trimming removed 6 bases at V and 5 bases at J, with 11 bases between. Per germline, CDR1 MDHEN and CDR2 SYDVKM. The CDR3 spells CASREGGDQPQHF. In DNA form, the CDR3 reads TGTGCCAGCAGAGAGGGGGGCGATCAGCCCCAGCATTTT.

Ten or more counts support this clone. The chain links TRBV15 to TRBJ1-1; no definite D call. CDR1 is LNHNV, CDR2 YYDKDF, per germline (reference sequence). V shed 0 bases and J shed 0 bases, with 8 bases lying between them. The CDR3 runs 15 residues. The CDR3 protein is CATSRDNSMNTEAFF. The DNA for the CDR3 is TGTGCCACCAGCAGAGATAATAGTATGAACACTGAAGCTTTCTTT.

With regard to this clone: A much larger clone differs by one base, so this may be a read error. This chain uses TRBV11-1 with TRBJ1-1; TRBD1 matches at 7 bases. The trim removed 5 bases at V and 2 bases at J, leaving 11 bases unmatched. Germline V gene lookup returns CDR1 SGHAT and CDR2 FQDESV (reference sequence). There are 16 residues in the CDR3. CDR3 residues: CASSHLSTGHNTEAFF. In nucleotides, the CDR3 is TGTGCCAGCAGCCATCTTTCGACAGGGCACAACACTGAAGCTTTCTTT.

At least ten counts were recorded for this clone. This sequence joins TRBV5-1 and TRBJ1-6; D gene unclear. Per the germline V gene, CDR1 is SGHRS and CDR2 is YFSETQ. This CDR3 comprises 14 residues. Trimming pared 0 bases from V and 3 bases from J, leaving 4 bases between. The CDR3 reads CASSLGNYNSPLHF. CDR3 DNA sequence: TGCGCCAGCAGCTTGGGAAACTATAATTCACCCCTCCACTTT.

This clone was found many times. This chain uses TRBV20-1 with TRBJ2-7; the match to TRBD1 covers 7 bases. CDR3 length equals 14 residues. The V and J ends lost 5 bases and 3 bases, in that order; junction bases with no gene match: 10. Germline V gene lookup returns CDR1 DFQATT and CDR2 SNEGSKA (reference sequence). This chain's CDR3 is CSACMGQPCYEQYF. DNA of the CDR3: TGCAGTGCTTGCATGGGACAGCCCTGCTACGAGCAGTACTTC.

The rearrangement links TRBV5-1 to TRBJ1-1; D may be TRBD1 (6 bases). The CDR3 spans 15 residues. The germline V gene has CDR1 SGHRS and CDR2 YFSETQ. V gave up 2 bases and J gave up 6 bases, with 17 bases separating them. This CDR3 reads CASSLLPGTPAEAFF. CDR3 coding DNA: TGCGCCAGCAGCTTACTACCCGGGACACCGGCTGAAGCTTTCTTT.

This clone came up a few times. A much larger clonotype is one base distant, so this may be a read error. This sequence joins TRBV28 and TRBJ1-2, with TRBD1 matching 10 bases. CDR3 length: 15 amino acids. In germline, CDR1 is MDHEN, CDR2 SYDVKM. The ends lost 10 bases at V and 7 bases at J; junction bases unmatched: 15. The CDR3 reads CAITDRGLRNFGYTF. CDR3 nucleotides: TGTGCCATCACGGACAGGGGGTTAAGGAATTTTGGCTACACCTTC.

CDR3 protein: CASSFYTGNTEAFF. The DNA of the CDR3 is TGTGCCAGCAGTTTCTACACAGGAAACACTGAAGCTTTCTTT. The chain combines TRBV27 with TRBJ1-1, with TRBD1 as a possible D gene (5 bases). This CDR3 is 14 amino acids long. Looked up from germline, CDR1 is MNHEY and CDR2 is SMNVEV (reference sequence). Trimming shortened V by 3 bases and J by 2 bases, and 10 bases separated the two germline ends.